One sample yielded the 6 T cell receptor beta chains listed below, sequenced in a study of CD4 T cells in relation to SARS-CoV-2 and coronaviruses. Measured with immunoSEQ multiplex PCR; TCRdb has only the in-frame clones, and not every one. This table holds some 11,000 clones, 87% found once. The sequenced material came from naive CD4+ T cells from PBMCs. Subset specified: naive CD4+ T cells isolated by negative enrichment. These receptors all come from an adult with COVID-19.

The gene calls are TRBV10-3 and TRBJ1-5, with a tentative D call TRBD1 (6 bases). This CDR3 region has 16 residues. V was pared by 8 bases and J by 0 bases, with 17 bases between. CDR1 is ENHRY and CDR2 is SYGVKD in the germline V gene. CDR3 sequence reads: CAIFGRQEDSNQPQHF. The CDR3 DNA reads TGTGCCATCTTTGGGAGACAGGAGGATAGCAATCAGCCCCAGCATTTT.

The chain combines TRBV6-2 or TRBV6-3 with TRBJ2-7, with 7 bases identical to TRBD1. Looked up from germline, CDR1 is MNHEY and CDR2 is SVGEGT. The CDR3 runs to 16 residues. V shed 5 bases and J 2 bases; nucleotides not matched to a gene: 12. This CDR3 reads CASSRDRVLNTYEQYF. CDR3 coding DNA: TGTGCCAGCAGTCGAGACAGGGTGCTAAATACCTACGAGCAGTACTTC.

This clone was seen only once. This chain connects TRBV6-2 or TRBV6-3 to TRBJ2-3; D is perhaps TRBD2 (5 bases). The CDR3 totals 16 residues. Germline V CDR1 and CDR2: MNHEY, SVGEGT. V lost 2 bases to trimming and J lost 0 bases, with 12 bases between them. The CDR3 nucleotides are TGTGCCAGCAGTTACGGACCGGGGATGAGCACAGATACGCAGTATTTT. Translating it yields CASSYGPGMSTDTQYF.

The V gene is TRBV28, the J gene TRBJ1-1, with 8 positions matching TRBD1. After removal of 2 bases from V and 1 base from J, the junction contained 3 bases not matched to a gene. The CDR3 spans 15 residues. CDR1 MDHEN and CDR2 SYDVKM come from the germline V gene. The chain's CDR3 is CASSLSQGANTEAFF. The CDR3 DNA sequence: TGTGCCAGCAGTTTAAGTCAGGGGGCGAACACTGAAGCTTTCTTT.

This clone occurred once. Additional DNA sequences in this sample encode the identical CDR3. The chain joins TRBV19 to TRBJ2-2; TRBD1 agrees at 9 bases. The CDR3 has 14 residues. V gave up 8 bases and J gave up 7 bases; unmatched junction bases: 8. Germline lookup yields CDR1 LNHDA and CDR2 SQIVND (reference sequence). CDR3: CASGIQGAVGELFF. DNA for the CDR3: TGTGCCAGTGGAATACAGGGGGCGGTCGGGGAGCTGTTTTTT.

Remarks on this clone: One junction end disagrees with the germline gene, perhaps due to a read error. The chain couples TRBV7-7 to TRBJ1-4; 11 bases agree with TRBD1. The CDR3 is made up of 20 amino acids. Germline V CDR1 and CDR2: SSHAT, FNYEAQ (reference sequence). CDR3 bases: TGTGCTAGCAGCTTACCCCCCAAGCAGGACAGGGGGCGCCGGTGGGAAAAACTGTTTTTT. As protein: CASSLPPKQDRGRRWEKLFF. The entire variable domain, with the rest obtained from reference TRBV7-7 and TRBJ1-4, is as follows: GAGVSQSPRYKVTKRGQDVTLRCDPISSHATLYWYQQALGQGPEFLTYFNYEAQPDKSGLPSDRFSAERPEGSISTLTIQRTEQRDSAMYRCASSLPPKQDRGRRWEKLFFGSGTQLSVL.